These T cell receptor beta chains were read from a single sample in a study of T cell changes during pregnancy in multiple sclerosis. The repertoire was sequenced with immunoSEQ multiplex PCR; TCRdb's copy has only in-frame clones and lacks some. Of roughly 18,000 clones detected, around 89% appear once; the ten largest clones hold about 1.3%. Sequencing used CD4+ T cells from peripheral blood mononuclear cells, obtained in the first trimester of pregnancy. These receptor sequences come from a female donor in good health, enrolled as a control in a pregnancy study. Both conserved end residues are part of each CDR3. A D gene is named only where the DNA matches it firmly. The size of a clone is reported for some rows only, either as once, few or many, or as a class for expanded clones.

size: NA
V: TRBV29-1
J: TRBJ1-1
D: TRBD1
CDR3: CSAMGQGEAFF
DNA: TGCAGCGCCATGGGACAGGGTGAAGCTTTCTTT

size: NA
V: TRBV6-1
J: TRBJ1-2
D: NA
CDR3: CASSESSGYTF
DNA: TGTGCCAGCAGTGAATCGTCCGGCTACACCTTC

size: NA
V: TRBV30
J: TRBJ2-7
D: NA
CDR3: CAWSPGGPYEQYF
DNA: TGTGCCTGGAGTCCCGGAGGTCCCTACGAGCAGTACTTC

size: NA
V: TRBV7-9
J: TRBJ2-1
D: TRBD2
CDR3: CASSPGLGADNEQFF
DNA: TGTGCCAGCAGCCCGGGACTAGGGGCCGACAATGAGCAGTTCTTC

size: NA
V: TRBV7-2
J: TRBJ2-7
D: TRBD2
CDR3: CASSLGRLGGGYSYEQYF
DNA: TGTGCCAGCAGCTTAGGCCGATTGGGCGGGGGGTACTCCTACGAGCAGTACTTC

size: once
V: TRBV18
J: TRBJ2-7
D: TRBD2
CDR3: CASSPGGGLYEQYF
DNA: TGTGCCAGCTCACCTGGCGGGGGGCTTTACGAGCAGTACTTC

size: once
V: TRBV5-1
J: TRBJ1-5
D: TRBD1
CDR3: CASSWTGGPNQPQHF
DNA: TGCGCCAGCAGCTGGACAGGGGGCCCCAATCAGCCCCAGCATTTT

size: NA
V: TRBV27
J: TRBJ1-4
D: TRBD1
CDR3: CASADRVPNEKLFF
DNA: TGTGCCAGCGCAGACAGGGTACCTAATGAAAAACTGTTTTTT

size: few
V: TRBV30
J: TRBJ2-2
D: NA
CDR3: CAWSVPGWKGALVDTGELFF
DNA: TGTGCCTGGAGTGTACCCGGGTGGAAAGGGGCTTTGGTGGACACCGGGGAGCTGTTTTTT

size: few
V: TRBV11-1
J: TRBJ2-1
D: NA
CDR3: CASSLIGTLSYNEQFF
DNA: TGTGCCAGCAGCTTAATTGGGACTCTCTCCTACAATGAGCAGTTCTTC

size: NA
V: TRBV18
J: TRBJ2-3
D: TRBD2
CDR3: CASSPLGLAGVADTQYF
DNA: TGTGCCAGCTCACCTCTGGGACTAGCGGGGGTTGCAGATACGCAGTATTTT

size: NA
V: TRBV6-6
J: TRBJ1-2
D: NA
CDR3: CASANRVRDYGYTF
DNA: TGTGCCAGCGCCAACAGGGTACGGGACTATGGCTACACCTTC

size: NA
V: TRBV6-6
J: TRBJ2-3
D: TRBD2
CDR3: CASSPGGPTDTQYF
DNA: TGTGCCAGCAGTCCGGGGGGGCCCACAGATACGCAGTATTTT

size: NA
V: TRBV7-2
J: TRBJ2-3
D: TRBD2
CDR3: CASSLVGRGGTDTQYF
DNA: TGTGCCAGCAGCTTAGTCGGGCGGGGGGGGACAGATACGCAGTATTTT

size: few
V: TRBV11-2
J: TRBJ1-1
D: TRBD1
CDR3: CASSSRTGGVEAFF
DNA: TGTGCCAGCAGTTCAAGGACAGGGGGGGTAGAAGCTTTCTTT

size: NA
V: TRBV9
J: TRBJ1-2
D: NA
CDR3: CASSVAGLDYGYTF
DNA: TGTGCCAGCAGCGTAGCAGGGTTGGACTATGGCTACACCTTC

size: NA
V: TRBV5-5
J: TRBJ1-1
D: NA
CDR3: CASSLEGSTEAFF
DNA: TGTGCCAGCAGCTTGGAGGGGTCCACTGAAGCTTTCTTT

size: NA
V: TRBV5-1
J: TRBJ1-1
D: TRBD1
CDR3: CASSEGQGNTEAFF
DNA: TGCGCCAGCAGCGAGGGACAGGGGAACACTGAAGCTTTCTTT

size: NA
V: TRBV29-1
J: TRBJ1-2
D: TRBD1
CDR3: CSVVPTGDYGYTF
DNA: TGCAGCGTTGTCCCGACAGGGGACTATGGCTACACCTTC